Listed below are T cell receptor beta chains from one sample, sequenced in a study of monozygotic twins with inflammatory bowel disease. Using the 5' RACE reads, TCRdb records one entry per CDR3 protein without DNA. The sample table sets out approximately 330,000 distinct CDR3 sequences. Source material: blood. The receptors stem from a human donor with ulcerative colitis or Crohn's disease, or a healthy co-twin of an affected twin (not recorded which). Both conserved end residues are part of each CDR3. Fields, in order: J gene, V gene, CDR3 protein.

>TRBJ2-3|TRBV5-5
CASSSVAGGTDTQYF
>TRBJ1-1|TRBV5-6
CASSLFSDMNTEAFF
>TRBJ2-5|TRBV5-1
CASGPGSTQETQYF
>TRBJ1-1|TRBV6-4
CASSVSVGTEAFF
>TRBJ2-1|TRBV5-1
CASSLSPGPNEQFF
>TRBJ2-2|TRBV7-3
CASSSMTGATGELFF
>TRBJ2-3|TRBV6-4
CASSDSSGRPTDTQYF
>TRBJ2-7|TRBV6-2/TRBV6-3
CATRGGAATSYEQYF
>TRBJ1-5|TRBV7-2
CASSLDSSNQPQHF
>TRBJ1-5|TRBV27
CASSLRPALYSNQPQHF
>TRBJ2-6|TRBV5-1
CASSSGAGANVLTF
>TRBJ1-5|TRBV28
CASSPRDRVFVVGNQPQHF
>TRBJ2-3|TRBV7-9
CASSLDVTDTQYF
>TRBJ2-7|TRBV27
CASRGAGGPYEQYF
>TRBJ2-6|TRBV6-2/TRBV6-3
CASTLQSGANVLTF
>TRBJ2-1|TRBV6-1
CASSWGLLSGDEQFF
>TRBJ2-1|TRBV20-1
CSARERRGVNLYNEQFF
>TRBJ2-3|TRBV7-2
CASSLASLGGRYF
>TRBJ2-3|TRBV13
CASSLISRDTDTQYF
>TRBJ2-7|TRBV7-9
CASSSFIGQGYSYEQYF
>TRBJ2-1|TRBV20-1
CSVVGDDRGRFGEQFF
>TRBJ1-2|TRBV6-5
CASSYSSLSNYGYTF
>TRBJ2-7|TRBV6-2/TRBV6-3
CASGAQTYEQYF
>TRBJ2-1|TRBV6-1
CATTGPGSYNEQFF
>TRBJ1-2|TRBV15
CATSRAGAKGDGYTF
>TRBJ1-2|TRBV20-1
CSARAQPRQGNLYGCTF
>TRBJ2-1|TRBV14
CASSQESLAGGIRNEQFF
>TRBJ2-3|TRBV11-3
CASSTGQSASTDTQYF
>TRBJ2-1|TRBV5-1
CASSRRSGSDNEQFF
>TRBJ2-7|TRBV5-1
CASSLGAGAIIYEQYF
>TRBJ1-1|TRBV6-1
CASRKTAGGLTEAFF
>TRBJ2-1|TRBV9
CASSVGSASGNEQFF
>TRBJ1-6|TRBV20-1
CSARDQGGIRSPLHF
>TRBJ1-2|TRBV12-3/TRBV12-4
CASSFFGGDYGYTF
>TRBJ1-1|TRBV6-2/TRBV6-3
CASTAHFPTEAFF
>TRBJ2-3|TRBV5-4
CASSLDGGRTDTQYF
>TRBJ1-5|TRBV6-1
CASRRATGGTSNQPQHF
>TRBJ2-3|TRBV4-3
CASSQDGQASGTQYF
>TRBJ1-5|TRBV27
CASSLQGAHQPQHF
>TRBJ2-1|TRBV5-1
CASSGISYNEQFF
>TRBJ2-7|TRBV29-1
CSVSTGQGTHEQYF
>TRBJ2-1|TRBV6-2/TRBV6-3
CVSSWGSFGSNEQFF
>TRBJ2-1|TRBV5-1
CASSFSEQGEQFF
>TRBJ2-3|TRBV5-1
CASSRRASGRASTDTQYF
>TRBJ1-2|TRBV24-1
CATSDGEARSYTF